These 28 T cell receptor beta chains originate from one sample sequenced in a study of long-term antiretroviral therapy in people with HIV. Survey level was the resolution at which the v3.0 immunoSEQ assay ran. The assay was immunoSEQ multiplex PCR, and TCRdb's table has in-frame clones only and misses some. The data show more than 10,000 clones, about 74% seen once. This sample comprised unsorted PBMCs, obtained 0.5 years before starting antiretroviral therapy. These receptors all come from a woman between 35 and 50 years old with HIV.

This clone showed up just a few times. This chain's CDR3 is CASSQGVTQYF. Here the CDR3 DNA reads TGTGCCAGCAGCCAAGGTGTGACCCAGTACTTC. The J gene is TRBJ2-5, the V gene TRBV14; D not certain. CDR1 is SGHDN, CDR2 FVKESK, per germline. This CDR3 region has 11 residues. Trimming stripped 1 base from V and 7 bases from J, with 4 bases between.

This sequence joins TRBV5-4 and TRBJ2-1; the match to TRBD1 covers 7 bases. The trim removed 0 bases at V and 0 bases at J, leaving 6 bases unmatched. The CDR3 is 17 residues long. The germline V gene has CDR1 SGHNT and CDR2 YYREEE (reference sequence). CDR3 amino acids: CASSLGGRGYSYNEQFF. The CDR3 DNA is TGTGCCAGCAGCTTGGGGGGCAGGGGGTACTCCTACAATGAGCAGTTCTTC.

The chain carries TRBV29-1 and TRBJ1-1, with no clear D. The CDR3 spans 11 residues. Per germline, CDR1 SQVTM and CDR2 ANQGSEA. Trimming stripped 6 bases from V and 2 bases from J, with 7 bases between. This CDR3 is CSVRANTEAFF. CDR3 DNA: TGCAGCGTCCGAGCTAACACTGAAGCTTTCTTT.

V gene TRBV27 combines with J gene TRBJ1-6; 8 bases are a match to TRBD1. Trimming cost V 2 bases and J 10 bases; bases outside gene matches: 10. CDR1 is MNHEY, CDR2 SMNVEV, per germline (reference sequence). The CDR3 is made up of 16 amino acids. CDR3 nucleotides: TGTGCCAGCAGTTTAAGGACCAGGGGGCTAGGATCACCCCTCCACTTT. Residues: CASSLRTRGLGSPLHF.

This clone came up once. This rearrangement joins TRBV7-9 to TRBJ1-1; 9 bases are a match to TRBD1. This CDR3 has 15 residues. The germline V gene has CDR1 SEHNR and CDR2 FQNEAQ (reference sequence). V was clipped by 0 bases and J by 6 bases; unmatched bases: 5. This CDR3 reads CASSLAQGAGAEAFF. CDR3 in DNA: TGTGCCAGCAGCTTAGCACAGGGGGCAGGAGCTGAAGCTTTCTTT.

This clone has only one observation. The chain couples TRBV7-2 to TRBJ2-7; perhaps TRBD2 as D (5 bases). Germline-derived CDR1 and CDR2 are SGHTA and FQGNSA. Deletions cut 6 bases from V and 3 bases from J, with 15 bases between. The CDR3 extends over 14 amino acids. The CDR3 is CASSYIGSFYEQYF. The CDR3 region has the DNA TGTGCCAGCAGTTACATAGGGAGCTTCTACGAGCAGTACTTC. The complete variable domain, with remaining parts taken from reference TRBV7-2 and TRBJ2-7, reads GAGVSQSPSNKVTEKGKDVELRCDPISGHTALYWYRQSLGQGLEFLIYFQGNSAPDKSGLPSDRFSAERTGGSVSTLTIQRTQQEDSAVYLCASSYIGSFYEQYFGPGTRLTVT.

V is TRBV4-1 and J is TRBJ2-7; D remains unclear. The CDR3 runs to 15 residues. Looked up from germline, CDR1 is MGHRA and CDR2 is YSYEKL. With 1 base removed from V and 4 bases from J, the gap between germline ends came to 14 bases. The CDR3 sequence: CASSQVPTGPYEQYF. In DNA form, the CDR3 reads TGCGCCAGCAGCCAAGTTCCCACCGGTCCGTACGAGCAGTACTTC.

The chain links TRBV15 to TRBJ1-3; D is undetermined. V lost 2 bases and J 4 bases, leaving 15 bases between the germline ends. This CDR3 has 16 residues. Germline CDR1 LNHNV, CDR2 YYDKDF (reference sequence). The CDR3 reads CATSRSWPQEGNTIYF. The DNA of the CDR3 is TGTGCCACCAGCAGATCCTGGCCCCAGGAGGGAAACACCATATATTTT.

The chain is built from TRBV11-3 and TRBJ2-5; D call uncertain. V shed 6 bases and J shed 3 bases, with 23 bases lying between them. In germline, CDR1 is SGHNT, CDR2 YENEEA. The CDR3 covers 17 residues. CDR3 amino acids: CASSPRAASGGEETQYF. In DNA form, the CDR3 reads TGTGCCAGCAGTCCTCGCGCGGCCTCCGGCGGTGAAGAGACCCAGTACTTC.

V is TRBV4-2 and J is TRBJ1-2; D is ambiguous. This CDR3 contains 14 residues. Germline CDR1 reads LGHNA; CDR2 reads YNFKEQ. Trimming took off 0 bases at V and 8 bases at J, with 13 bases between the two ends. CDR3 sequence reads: CASSQEGGSLGYTF. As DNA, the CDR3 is TGTGCCAGCAGCCAAGAGGGTGGCAGTCTAGGCTACACCTTC.

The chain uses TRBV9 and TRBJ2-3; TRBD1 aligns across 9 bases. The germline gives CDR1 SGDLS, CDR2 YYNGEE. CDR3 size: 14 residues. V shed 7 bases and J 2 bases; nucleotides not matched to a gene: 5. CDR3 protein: CASGGQGPTDTQYF. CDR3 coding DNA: TGTGCCAGCGGGGGACAGGGTCCCACAGATACGCAGTATTTT.

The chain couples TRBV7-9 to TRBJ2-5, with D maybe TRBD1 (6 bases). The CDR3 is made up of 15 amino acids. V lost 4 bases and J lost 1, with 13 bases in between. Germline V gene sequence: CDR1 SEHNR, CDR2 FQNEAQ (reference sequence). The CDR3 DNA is TGTGCCAGCAGCTCCTACCTGGACAGCCAAGAGACCCAGTACTTC. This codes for CASSSYLDSQETQYF.

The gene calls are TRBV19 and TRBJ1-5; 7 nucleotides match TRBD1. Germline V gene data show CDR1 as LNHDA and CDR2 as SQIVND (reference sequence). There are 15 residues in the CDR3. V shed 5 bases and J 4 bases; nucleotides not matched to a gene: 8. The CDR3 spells CASSLGQVGNQPQHF. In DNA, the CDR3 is TGTGCCAGTAGTTTAGGACAGGTAGGGAATCAGCCCCAGCATTTT.

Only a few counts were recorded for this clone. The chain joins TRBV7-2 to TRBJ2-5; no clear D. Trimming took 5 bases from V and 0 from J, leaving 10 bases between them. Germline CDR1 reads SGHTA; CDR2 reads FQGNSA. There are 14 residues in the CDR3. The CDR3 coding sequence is TGTGCCAGCAGCAAGTGGCCCGACCAAGAGACCCAGTACTTC. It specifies CASSKWPDQETQYF.

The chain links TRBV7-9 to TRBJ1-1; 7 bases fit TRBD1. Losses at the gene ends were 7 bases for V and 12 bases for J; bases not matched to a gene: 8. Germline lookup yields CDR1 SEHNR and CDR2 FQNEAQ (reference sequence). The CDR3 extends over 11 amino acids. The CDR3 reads CASTATGDSFF. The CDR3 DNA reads TGTGCCAGCACCGCTACAGGGGACTCTTTCTTT.

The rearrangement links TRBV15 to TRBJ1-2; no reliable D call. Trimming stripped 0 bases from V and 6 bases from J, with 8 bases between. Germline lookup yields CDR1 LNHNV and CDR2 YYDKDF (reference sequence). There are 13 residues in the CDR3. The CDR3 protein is CATSRDLGNGYTF. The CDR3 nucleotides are TGTGCCACCAGCAGAGATTTAGGGAATGGCTACACCTTC.

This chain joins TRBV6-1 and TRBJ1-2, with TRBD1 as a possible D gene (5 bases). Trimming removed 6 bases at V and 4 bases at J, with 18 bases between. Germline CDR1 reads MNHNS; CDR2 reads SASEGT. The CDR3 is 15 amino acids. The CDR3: CASSDTGQLIYGYTF. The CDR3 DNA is TGTGCCAGCAGCGATACAGGTCAACTTATCTATGGCTACACCTTC.

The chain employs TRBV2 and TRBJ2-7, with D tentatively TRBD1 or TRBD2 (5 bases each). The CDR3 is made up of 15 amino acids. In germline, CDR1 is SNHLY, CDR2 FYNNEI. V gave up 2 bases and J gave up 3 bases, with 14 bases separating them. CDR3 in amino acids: CASSEQSGTNYEQYF. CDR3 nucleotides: TGTGCCAGCAGTGAACAGTCAGGGACGAACTACGAGCAGTACTTC.

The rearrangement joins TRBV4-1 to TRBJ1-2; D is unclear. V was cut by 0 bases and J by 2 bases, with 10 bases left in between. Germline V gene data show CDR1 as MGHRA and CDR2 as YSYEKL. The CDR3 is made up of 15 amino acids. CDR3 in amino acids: CASSQDELGNYGYTF. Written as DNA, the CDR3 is TGCGCCAGCAGCCAAGACGAGTTAGGGAACTATGGCTACACCTTC.

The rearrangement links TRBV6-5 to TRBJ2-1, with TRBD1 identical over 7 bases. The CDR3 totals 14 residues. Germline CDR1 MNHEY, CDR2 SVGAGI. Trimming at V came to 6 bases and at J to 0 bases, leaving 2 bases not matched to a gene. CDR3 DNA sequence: TGTGCCAGCAGGGGACAGAGCTCCTACAATGAGCAGTTCTTC. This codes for CASRGQSSYNEQFF.

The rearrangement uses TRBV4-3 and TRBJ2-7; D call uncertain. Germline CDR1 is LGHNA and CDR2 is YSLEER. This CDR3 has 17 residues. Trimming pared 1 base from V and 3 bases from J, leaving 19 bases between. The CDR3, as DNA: TGCGCCAGCAGCCAAGTTGCTAATATCCCTTCAGGCTACGAGCAGTACTTC. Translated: CASSQVANIPSGYEQYF.

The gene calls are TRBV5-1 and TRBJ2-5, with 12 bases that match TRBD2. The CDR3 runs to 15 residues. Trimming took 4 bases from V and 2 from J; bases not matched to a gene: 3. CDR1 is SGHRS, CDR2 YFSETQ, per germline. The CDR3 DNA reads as TGCGCCAGCAGCATGGGACTAGCGGGTCAAGAGACCCAGTACTTC. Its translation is CASSMGLAGQETQYF. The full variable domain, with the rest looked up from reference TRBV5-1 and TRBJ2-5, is KAGVTQTPRYLIKTRGQQVTLSCSPISGHRSVSWYQQTPGQGLQFLFEYFSETQRNKGNFPGRFSGRQFSNSRSEMNVSTLELGDSALYLCASSMGLAGQETQYFGPGTRLLVL.

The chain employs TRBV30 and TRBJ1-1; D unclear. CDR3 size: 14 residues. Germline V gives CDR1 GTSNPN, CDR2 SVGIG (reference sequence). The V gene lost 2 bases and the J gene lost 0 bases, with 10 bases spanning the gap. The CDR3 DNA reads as TGTGCCTGGAGTTACAGCAATCTGAACACTGAAGCTTTCTTT. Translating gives CAWSYSNLNTEAFF.

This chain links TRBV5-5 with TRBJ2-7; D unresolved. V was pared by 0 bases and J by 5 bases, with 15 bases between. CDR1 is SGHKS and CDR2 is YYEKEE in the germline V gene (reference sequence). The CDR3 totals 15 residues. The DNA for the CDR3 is TGTGCCAGCAGCTTGGGCGGCGATCCCTCGCACGAGCAGTACTTC. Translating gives CASSLGGDPSHEQYF. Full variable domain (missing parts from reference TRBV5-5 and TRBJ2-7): DAGVTQSPTHLIKTRGQQVTLRCSPISGHKSVSWYQQVLGQGPQFIFQYYEKEERGRGNFPDRFSARQFPNYSSELNVNALLLGDSALYLCASSLGGDPSHEQYFGPGTRLTVT.

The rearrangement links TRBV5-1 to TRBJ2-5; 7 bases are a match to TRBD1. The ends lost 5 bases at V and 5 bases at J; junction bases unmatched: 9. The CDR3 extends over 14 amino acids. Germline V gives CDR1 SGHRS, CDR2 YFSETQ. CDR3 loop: CASRTRTGEETQYF. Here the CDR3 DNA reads TGCGCCAGCAGAACCCGGACAGGAGAGGAGACCCAGTACTTC.

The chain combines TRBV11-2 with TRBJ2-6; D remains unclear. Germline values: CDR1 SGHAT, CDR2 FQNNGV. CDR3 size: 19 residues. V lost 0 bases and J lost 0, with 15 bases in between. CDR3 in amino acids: CASSLDLSETYSGANVLTF. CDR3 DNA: TGTGCCAGCAGCTTAGATCTGAGCGAAACATACTCTGGGGCCAACGTCCTGACTTTC.

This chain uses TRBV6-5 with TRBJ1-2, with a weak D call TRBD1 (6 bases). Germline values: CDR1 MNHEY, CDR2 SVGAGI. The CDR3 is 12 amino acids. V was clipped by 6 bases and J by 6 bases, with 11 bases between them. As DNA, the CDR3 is TGTGCCAGCAGCCAAGGGGGGGATGGCTACACCTTC. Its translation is CASSQGGDGYTF.

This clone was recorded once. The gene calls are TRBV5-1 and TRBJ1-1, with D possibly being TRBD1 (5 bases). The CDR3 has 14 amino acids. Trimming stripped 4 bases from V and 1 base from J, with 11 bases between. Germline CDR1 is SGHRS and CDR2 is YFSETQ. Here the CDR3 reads CASSNGTENTEAFF. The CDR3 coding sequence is TGCGCCAGCAGCAACGGGACGGAGAACACTGAAGCTTTCTTT.